The 27 T cell receptor beta chains given below trace back to one sample, sequenced in a study of regulatory T cells in long-lasting Graves disease. As for time point: newly diagnosed GD, antithyroid drugs for less than 3 months. Generation of the TCR library employed RNA extracted from PBMCs. In building TCR beta libraries, iRepertoire HTBI primers were used together with Arm-PCR of CDR3 regions. TCRdb reprocessed the multiplex PCR reads via MiXCR and lists one record per CDR3 protein. The sample holds about 520,000 distinct CDR3 sequences; 12% are singletons and the top ten take 7.5% to 9%. The same data also contributed to another study, on T cells in Graves' hyperthyroidism and ophthalmopathy.

The sample was peripheral blood mononuclear cells (PBMCs), taken at new diagnosis, from a patient treated with antithyroid drugs. Every receptor here comes from a woman between 25 and 40 years old with Graves disease.

The table lists this clonotype with a few counts. The chain recombines TRBV28 with TRBJ1-2; no clear D. Deletions cut 2 bases from V and 3 bases from J, with 7 bases between. The CDR3 is 13 residues long. The V gene's germline CDR1 is MDHEN and CDR2 SYDVKM. In nucleotides, the CDR3 is TGTGCCAGCAGTTTAATGTCCGACTATGGCTACACCTTC. Amino acids: CASSLMSDYGYTF.

Many counts were recorded for this clonotype. The chain carries TRBV2 and TRBJ2-7; TRBD1 aligns across 8 bases. The CDR3 sequence is 12 residues long. The V gene end was trimmed by 10 bases and the J gene end by 4 bases; junction bases not matched to a gene: 6. CDR1 and CDR2 (germline): SNHLY, FYNNEI. CDR3 sequence (DNA): TGTGCCAAGGGACAGGTACTGTACGAGCAGTACTTC. Its translation is CAKGQVLYEQYF.

Ten or more counts support this clonotype. The V call is TRBV3-1, the J call TRBJ1-1; no firm D call. Trimming left V 0 bases short and J 6 bases short, with 8 bases between. The CDR3 totals 13 residues. Germline V gives CDR1 LGHDT, CDR2 YNNKEL (reference sequence). In nucleotides, the CDR3 is TGTGCCAGCAGCCAAGATGCGGTTGCTGAAGCTTTCTTT. The encoded protein is CASSQDAVAEAFF.

This clonotype was counted at least ten times. This sequence joins TRBV28 and TRBJ1-5, with no clear D. The end of the DNA is better explained by TRBJ1-6, so the J call may be wrong. CDR1 and CDR2 (germline): MDHEN, SYDVKM. The CDR3 consists of 12 residues. The CDR3: CASSYTGTPLHF. The CDR3 DNA reads TGTGCCAGCAGTTACACGGGGACACCCCTCCACTTT.

This clonotype has at least ten counts. The chain employs TRBV11-2 and TRBJ1-1; D gene uncertain. CDR3 length equals 13 residues. Trimming removed 5 bases from V and 0 bases from J, with 7 bases in between. Germline V gives CDR1 SGHAT, CDR2 FQNNGV. The CDR3 sequence: CASSTIMNTEAFF. As DNA, the CDR3 is TGTGCCAGCAGCACGATCATGAACACTGAAGCTTTCTTT.

This clonotype was picked up many times. This chain joins TRBV2 and TRBJ2-7; 7 nucleotides match TRBD1. The CDR3 contains 12 residues. The ends lost 10 bases at V and 6 bases at J; junction bases unmatched: 9. Germline CDR1 reads SNHLY; CDR2 reads FYNNEI. The CDR3 coding sequence is TGTGCCACCATAGGGACAGAGGGCGAGCAGTACTTC. Translation: CATIGTEGEQYF. Full variable domain (rest looked up from reference TRBV2 and TRBJ2-7): EPEVTQTPSHQVTQMGQEVILRCVPISNHLYFYWYRQILGQKVEFLVSFYNNEISEKSEIFDDQFSVERPDGSNFTLKIRSTKLEDSAMYFCATIGTEGEQYFGPGTRLTVT.

This clonotype has at least ten counts. This sequence joins TRBV30 and TRBJ2-7; 11 bases map to TRBD1. Losses at the gene ends were 5 bases for V and 3 bases for J; bases not matched to a gene: 15. The germline gives CDR1 GTSNPN, CDR2 SVGIG (reference sequence). The CDR3 sequence is 17 residues long. The DNA of the CDR3 is TGTGCCTGGCGACGGGGGAAAACGGACAGGGGGCACTACGAGCAGTACTTC. Its translation: CAWRRGKTDRGHYEQYF.

This clonotype was counted ten times or more. The chain carries TRBV27 and TRBJ2-7, with D possibly being TRBD2 (6 bases). The CDR3 consists of 15 residues. In germline, CDR1 is MNHEY, CDR2 SMNVEV (reference sequence). Trimming removed 3 bases from V and 5 bases from J, with 17 bases in between. In DNA, the CDR3 is TGTGCCAGCAGTTTCGGACTAAACGCGGGCCACGAGCAGTACTTC. As protein: CASSFGLNAGHEQYF.

The CDR3 protein is CASSARGRDEKLFF. In nucleotides, the CDR3 is TGTGCCAGCAGCGCAAGGGGCCGGGATGAAAAACTGTTTTTT. The chain employs TRBV9 and TRBJ1-4; a weak D match, TRBD1 (5 bases). V dropped 3 bases and J dropped 6 bases, with 12 bases sitting between them. Germline V gene data show CDR1 as SGDLS and CDR2 as YYNGEE. This CDR3 contains 14 residues.

The V gene is TRBV5-1, the J gene TRBJ2-7; 12 positions agree with TRBD2. With V trimmed by 4 bases and J by 2 bases, 4 bases remained unmatched. The CDR3 loop spans 15 amino acids. Looked up from germline, CDR1 is SGHRS and CDR2 is YFSETQ. The CDR3 protein is CASSRLAGEAYEQYF. The DNA of the CDR3 is TGCGCCAGCAGCAGACTAGCGGGAGAAGCCTACGAGCAGTACTTC.

This clonotype was recorded only once. This chain connects TRBV20-1 to TRBJ2-4; D gene ambiguous. V lost 2 bases and J 7 bases, leaving 18 bases between the germline ends. The CDR3 covers 15 residues. Germline lookup yields CDR1 DFQATT and CDR2 SNEGSKA (reference sequence). DNA of the CDR3: TGCAGTGCTAGAATGGGCCCCGCCGTTCGCAACATTCAGTACTTC. Amino acid sequence: CSARMGPAVRNIQYF.

The chain is built from TRBV28 and TRBJ1-5; D not certain. Germline loops: CDR1 MDHEN, CDR2 SYDVKM. There are 15 residues in the CDR3. Trimming shortened V by 4 bases and J by 8 bases, and 18 bases separated the two germline ends. CDR3 in amino acids: CASSSFGPLSEPQHF. The CDR3 bases are TGTGCCAGCAGTTCATTCGGACCATTATCAGAGCCCCAGCATTTT.

In DNA, the CDR3 is TGTGCCAGCAGTAACGGGGCGGGCGGGGAGACCCAGTACTTC. It is translated as CASSNGAGGETQYF. This chain joins TRBV13 and TRBJ2-1, with D perhaps assigned TRBD1 or TRBD2 (5 bases each). The end of the DNA aligns better with TRBJ2-5, so the J call may be wrong. Germline CDR1 reads PRHDT; CDR2 reads FYEKMQ (reference sequence). CDR3 size: 14 residues.

The chain employs TRBV20-1 and TRBJ2-1, with D maybe TRBD1 (5 bases). The length of the CDR3 is 14 residues. Per the germline V gene, CDR1 is DFQATT and CDR2 is SNEGSKA (reference sequence). Between the trimmed V and J ends, which lost 0 bases and 3 bases, there was a span of 9 bases. In DNA form, the CDR3 reads TGCAGTGCTAGAGATCACAGGAACTACAATGAGCAGTTCTTC. This codes for CSARDHRNYNEQFF.

This clonotype has only one observation. V is TRBV3-1 and J is TRBJ1-2, with D tentatively TRBD1 (6 bases). The CDR3 is 14 residues long. Trimming took 5 bases from V and 6 from J, leaving 16 bases between them. Per the germline V gene, CDR1 is LGHDT and CDR2 is YNNKEL (reference sequence). CDR3 bases: TGTGCCAGCAGCGGGTTGACAGGTCCCAATGGCTACACCTTC. Translation gives CASSGLTGPNGYTF.

This clonotype was seen many times. The genes are TRBV6-1 and TRBJ1-1, with a possible D match to TRBD1 (5 bases). The V end was cut by 4 bases, the J end by 5 bases, with 14 bases between. Germline CDR1 MNHNS, CDR2 SASEGT. The CDR3 extends over 14 amino acids. The CDR3 spells CASSGVLQVTEAFF. CDR3 DNA: TGTGCCAGCAGTGGAGTACTACAGGTGACTGAAGCTTTCTTT.

The genes are TRBV4-1 and TRBJ2-3; D ambiguous. Germline V lookup: CDR1 MGHRA, CDR2 YSYEKL. This CDR3 contains 17 residues. Trimming stripped 3 bases from V and 2 bases from J, with 18 bases between. CDR3 sequence (DNA): TGCGCCAGCAGCCAGTCATCCGGGCCCTTCTCCACAGATACGCAGTATTTT. This translates into CASSQSSGPFSTDTQYF.

This clonotype occurred many times. The chain combines TRBV7-9 with TRBJ1-1, with D tentatively TRBD1 (5 bases). Germline CDR1 and CDR2: SEHNR and FQNEAQ (reference sequence). CDR3 length: 15 residues. V was pared by 1 base and J by 0 bases, with 9 bases between. In nucleotides, the CDR3 is TGTGCCAGCAGCTTAGTATTAGGGGTGAACACTGAAGCTTTCTTT. It yields the protein CASSLVLGVNTEAFF. The variable domain in full, completed from reference TRBV7-9 and TRBJ1-1, reads DTGVSQNPRHKITKRGQNVTFRCDPISEHNRLYWYRQTLGQGPEFLTYFQNEAQLEKSRLLSDRFSAERPKGSFSTLEIQRTEQGDSAMYLCASSLVLGVNTEAFFGQGTRLTVV.

As DNA, the CDR3 is TGTGCCAGCAGGCCGCAGGGACAGATGACTGGAAACACCATATATTTT. This encodes CASRPQGQMTGNTIYF. The chain uses TRBV27 and TRBJ1-3; TRBD1 matches 7 bases. CDR1 is MNHEY, CDR2 SMNVEV, per germline (reference sequence). Losses at the gene ends were 6 bases for V and 2 bases for J; bases not matched to a gene: 10. This CDR3 is 16 amino acids long.

This clonotype has at least ten counts. The chain employs TRBV7-8 and TRBJ2-3, with D maybe TRBD1 (6 bases). Per germline, CDR1 SGHVS and CDR2 FQNEAQ. V was shortened by 1 base and J by 4 bases, with 6 bases between the two germline ends. The CDR3 has 13 residues. The CDR3 here is CASSLEGADTQYF. The CDR3 bases are TGTGCCAGCAGCTTAGAGGGGGCAGATACGCAGTATTTT. The full variable domain, rest sourced from reference TRBV7-8 and TRBJ2-3, is GAGVSQSPRYKVAKRGQDVALRCDPISGHVSLFWYQQALGQGPEFLTYFQNEAQLDKSGLPSDRFFAERPEGSVSTLKIQRTQQEDSAVYLCASSLEGADTQYFGPGTRLTVL.

V is TRBV27 and J is TRBJ1-5, with unresolved D. CDR1 and CDR2 (germline): MNHEY, SMNVEV (reference sequence). The CDR3 covers 14 residues. The V end was cut by 5 bases, the J end by 2 bases, with 10 bases between. The DNA for the CDR3 is TGTGCCAGCAGTCCGGTATTGGGCAATCAGCCCCAGCATTTT. Residues: CASSPVLGNQPQHF.

The chain has TRBV5-4 and TRBJ2-3; the D is unclear. CDR1 and CDR2 from the germline V gene are SGHNT and YYREEE (reference sequence). V gave up 0 bases and J gave up 9 bases, with 14 bases separating them. The CDR3 has 14 amino acids. The CDR3 bases are TGTGCCAGCAGCTTGGACCGGTTCAGAGGCACGCAGTATTTT. Protein sequence: CASSLDRFRGTQYF.

The chain joins TRBV7-9 to TRBJ2-6; D is uncertain. The germline V and J ends were trimmed by 7 bases and 5 bases, with 15 bases remaining between them. CDR1 is SEHNR and CDR2 is FQNEAQ in the germline V gene (reference sequence). The CDR3 runs 15 residues. The CDR3: CASTSPGIWANVLTF. CDR3 coding DNA: TGTGCCAGCACTTCCCCGGGCATATGGGCCAACGTCCTGACTTTC.

The chain recombines TRBV5-1 with TRBJ1-4; 7 positions match TRBD1. The J segment lost 4 bases and the V segment lost 5 bases, leaving 8 bases of the junction unmatched. The CDR3 extends over 15 amino acids. The V gene's germline CDR1 is SGHRS and CDR2 YFSETQ. The CDR3, as DNA: TGCGCCAGCAGACCCGACAGGGCCGATAATGAAAAACTGTTTTTT. Its protein is CASRPDRADNEKLFF.

The chain is built from TRBV10-2 and TRBJ2-3; D is perhaps TRBD1 (5 bases). V dropped 7 bases and J dropped 4 bases, with 12 bases sitting between them. CDR3 size: 13 residues. CDR1 is WSHSY and CDR2 is SAAADI in the germline V gene. The CDR3 protein is CASTRVGADTQYF. DNA of the CDR3: TGCGCCAGCACCAGGGTAGGAGCAGATACGCAGTATTTT.

To note about this clonotype: A much larger clone lies one base from this, so it may be a read error. The chain is built from TRBV6-2 or TRBV6-3 and TRBJ2-3, with D perhaps matching TRBD2 (6 bases). Germline loops: CDR1 MNHEY, CDR2 SVGEGT. The CDR3 runs 16 residues. The V and J ends lost 5 bases and 0 bases respectively, with 15 bases between them. The CDR3 sequence is CASSRRRDLSTDTQYF. DNA of the CDR3: TGTGCCAGCAGTAGACGGAGGGACCTGAGCACAGATACGCAGTATTTT.

V usage is TRBV7-2 and J usage is TRBJ1-1; 7 bases are a match to TRBD1. Germline V gives CDR1 SGHTA, CDR2 FQGNSA. V gave up 5 bases and J gave up 0 bases; unmatched junction bases: 6. CDR3 length: 15 amino acids. CDR3 sequence (DNA): TGTGCCAGCAGCGCGGGACAGCCGCTGAACACTGAAGCTTTCTTT. It translates to CASSAGQPLNTEAFF.